The 14 T cell receptor beta chains in this list originate from one sample, sequenced in a study of cytomegalovirus exposure and HLA in healthy donors. A multiplex PCR was run with 60 Vbeta primers and 13 Jbeta primers. This table comes from immunoSEQ multiplex PCR, and its TCRdb copy is limited to in-frame clones, with some not included. The sample consists of under 250,000 clones, over 70% of them appearing once. Sequencing was performed on PBMCs. These TCRs come from a boy aged 2 to 10 in good health and CMV-seronegative.

This rearrangement joins TRBV11-3 to TRBJ2-1; the D is unclear. V lost 1 base to trimming and J lost 6 bases, with 10 bases between them. CDR1 is SGHNT, CDR2 YENEEA, per germline. The CDR3 loop spans 14 amino acids. CDR3 region: CASSLGVAFNEQFF. The DNA of the CDR3 is TGTGCCAGCAGCTTAGGGGTAGCCTTCAATGAGCAGTTCTTC.

This chain joins TRBV25-1 and TRBJ2-7, with 8 bases that match TRBD2. Per germline, CDR1 MGHDK and CDR2 SYGVNS. This CDR3 has 12 residues. CDR3 coding DNA: TGTGTAGACGGGAGGGGCTCCTACGAGCAGTACTTC. Translation gives CVDGRGSYEQYF.

This chain uses TRBV7-9 with TRBJ2-7, with a possible D match to TRBD2 (6 bases). The CDR3 covers 13 residues. Trimming took off 5 bases at V and 3 bases at J, with 11 bases between the two ends. CDR1 and CDR2 from the germline V gene are SEHNR and FQNEAQ (reference sequence). For the CDR3, the DNA is TGTGCCAGCAGCCCGCCGGGAGTCTACGAGCAGTACTTC. Its translation: CASSPPGVYEQYF.

The sample holds one count of this clone. The V and J genes are TRBV5-1 and TRBJ2-7, with 7 bases aligning to TRBD2. This CDR3 has 15 residues. Germline assignment: CDR1 SGHRS and CDR2 YFSETQ. V dropped 6 bases and J dropped 0; count of bases not matched to a gene: 9. CDR3 bases: TGCGCCAGCACCTCGGGGGGAACCAGCTCCTACGAGCAGTACTTC. Amino acid sequence: CASTSGGTSSYEQYF. The complete variable domain, with remaining parts taken from reference TRBV5-1 and TRBJ2-7, reads KAGVTQTPRYLIKTRGQQVTLSCSPISGHRSVSWYQQTPGQGLQFLFEYFSETQRNKGNFPGRFSGRQFSNSRSEMNVSTLELGDSALYLCASTSGGTSSYEQYFGPGTRLTVT.

This clone was recorded a few times. The V gene is TRBV29-1, the J gene TRBJ2-7, with TRBD2 as a possible D gene (5 bases). The CDR3 loop spans 13 amino acids. Trimming took off 0 bases at V and 6 bases at J, with 12 bases between the two ends. Per the germline V gene, CDR1 is SQVTM and CDR2 is ANQGSEA. DNA for the CDR3: TGCAGCGTTGAAGAGGCGTGGGCGGGCGAGCAGTACTTC. It translates to CSVEEAWAGEQYF.

The chain uses TRBV12-5 and TRBJ2-6; D call uncertain. Germline V gene data show CDR1 as LGHNT and CDR2 as FRNRAP. V was cut by 0 bases and J by 1 base, with 10 bases left in between. The CDR3 covers 17 residues. The CDR3 loop is CASGLVVGSSGANVLTF. The CDR3, as DNA: TGTGCTAGTGGTTTGGTAGTCGGGTCTTCTGGGGCCAACGTCCTGACTTTC.

The chain combines TRBV25-1 with TRBJ2-7; D remains unclear. Germline-derived CDR1 and CDR2 are MGHDK and SYGVNS. The CDR3 runs 10 residues. The ends were cut back, 6 bases at V and 6 bases at J, with 6 bases in the middle. The CDR3 DNA follows: TGTGCCAGCAGGCCTAGCGAGCAGTACTTC. As protein: CASRPSEQYF.

The gene calls are TRBV15 and TRBJ2-3, with 8 bases aligning to TRBD2. From germline, CDR1 is LNHNV and CDR2 YYDKDF (reference sequence). V was clipped by 3 bases and J by 5 bases; unmatched bases: 7. The CDR3 runs to 15 residues. Here the CDR3 reads CATSRGMREEDTQYF. CDR3 nucleotides: TGTGCCACCAGCAGGGGTATGCGGGAGGAAGATACGCAGTATTTT. The whole variable domain, remainder taken from reference TRBV15 and TRBJ2-3, is DAMVIQNPRYQVTQFGKPVTLSCSQTLNHNVMYWYQQKSSQAPKLLFHYYDKDFNNEADTPDNFQSRRPNTSFCFLDIRSPGLGDTAMYLCATSRGMREEDTQYFGPGTRLTVL.

This clone was counted between two and nine times. The chain carries TRBV13 and TRBJ2-7; the match to TRBD2 covers 8 bases. Germline assignment: CDR1 PRHDT and CDR2 FYEKMQ (reference sequence). The CDR3 contains 15 residues. With V trimmed by 4 bases and J by 2 bases, 7 bases remained unmatched. CDR3 amino acids: CASSSSGLGPYEQYF. The CDR3 DNA follows: TGTGCCAGCAGCTCCTCGGGACTAGGCCCCTACGAGCAGTACTTC.

The chain couples TRBV7-9 to TRBJ1-2; 7 bases are shared with TRBD1. The V segment lost 5 bases and the J segment 2 bases; nucleotides outside the gene matches: 5. Germline V lookup: CDR1 SEHNR, CDR2 FQNEAQ (reference sequence). CDR3 length equals 14 residues. The CDR3, as DNA: TGTGCCAGCAGCACGACGACAGGGAACTATGGCTACACCTTC. Translation gives CASSTTTGNYGYTF.

This rearrangement joins TRBV7-9 to TRBJ2-1; no definite D call. The CDR3 is 12 amino acids. Trimming left V 3 bases short and J 9 bases short, with 9 bases between. In germline, CDR1 is SEHNR, CDR2 FQNEAQ (reference sequence). CDR3 in amino acids: CASSFGGLEQFF. DNA for the CDR3: TGTGCCAGCAGCTTTGGTGGCCTTGAGCAGTTCTTC.

The CDR3 bases are TGTGCCAGCAGCCAAGGCCCCAGTTACTATGGCTACACCTTC. Translated: CASSQGPSYYGYTF. The V gene is TRBV4-2, the J gene TRBJ1-2; no firm D call. The length of the CDR3 is 14 residues. Germline lookup yields CDR1 LGHNA and CDR2 YNFKEQ. V dropped 1 base and J dropped 3 bases, with 9 bases sitting between them.

V and J are TRBV5-8 and TRBJ1-2; TRBD1 is a possible D gene (5 bases). The germline CDR1 and CDR2 sequences are SGHTS and YDEGEE. This CDR3 has 12 amino acids. V dropped 3 bases and J dropped 4 bases, with 7 bases sitting between them. CDR3 nucleotide sequence: TGTGCCAGCAGCTGGGGGGTCTATGGCTACACCTTC. It yields the protein CASSWGVYGYTF.

The chain combines TRBV30 with TRBJ2-7, with D perhaps matching TRBD2 (6 bases). In germline, CDR1 is GTSNPN, CDR2 SVGIG (reference sequence). This CDR3 has 12 amino acids. The V gene lost 0 bases and the J gene lost 4 bases, with 7 bases spanning the gap. The CDR3 protein is CAWSVRGYEQYF. Written as DNA, the CDR3 is TGTGCCTGGAGTGTACGGGGGTACGAGCAGTACTTC.